The rows below give T cell receptor beta chains drawn from one sample of a study of blood T cell repertoires in COVID-19. Measured with immunoSEQ multiplex PCR; TCRdb has only the in-frame clones, and not every one. Of about 36,000 clones in the sample, about nine tenths were seen once. The specimen was peripheral blood. These TCRs come from a human donor in a cohort sampled during active COVID-19. CDR3s include the opening cysteine and the closing phenylalanine or tryptophan. A D gene is named only where the DNA matches it firmly. Some rows have no size entry. The others give once, few or many, or a class for an expanded clone.

len	d_gene	abundance	v_gene	j_gene	CDR3nt	CDR3aa
15	TRBD2	NA	TRBV24-1	TRBJ2-1	TGTGCCACGGGACTAGCGGACAGCTCCTACAATGAGCAGTTCTTC	CATGLADSSYNEQFF
14	NA	NA	TRBV18	TRBJ2-7	TGTGCCAGCTCAACGAACCAAGGGGGCTACGAGCAGTACTTC	CASSTNQGGYEQYF
17	TRBD2	NA	TRBV7-2	TRBJ2-3	TGTGCCAGCAGCTCTCGGACTAGCGGGAGGGGCACAGATACGCAGTATTTT	CASSSRTSGRGTDTQYF
13	NA	once	TRBV30	TRBJ1-4	TGTGCCTGCCAACGAGGGGGTAATGAAAAACTGTTTTTT	CACQRGGNEKLFF
15	NA	once	TRBV7-3	TRBJ2-5	TGTGCCAGCAGCTCACGCCCCGGGGTTCAAGAGACCCAGTACTTC	CASSSRPGVQETQYF
15	TRBD1	NA	TRBV5-1	TRBJ2-7	TGCGCCAGCAGCACGGGACAGGGAGGCTCCTACGAGCAGTACTTC	CASSTGQGGSYEQYF
14	NA	NA	TRBV24-1	TRBJ1-5	TGTGCCACCAGTGAAGCAGGGGGCAATCAGCCCCAGCATTTT	CATSEAGGNQPQHF
15	TRBD2	NA	TRBV2	TRBJ2-7	TGTGCCAGCAGTGAAGCGAAGACTAGCCCCTACGAGCAGTACTTC	CASSEAKTSPYEQYF
15	NA	NA	TRBV7-9	TRBJ2-1	TGTGCCAGCAGCTTGAGGTCGAACCGTAGGAATGAGCAGTTCTTC	CASSLRSNRRNEQFF
13	NA	NA	TRBV3-1/TRBV3-2	TRBJ2-5	TGTGCCAGCAGCCGACAGCGACAGGAGACCCAGTACTTC	CASSRQRQETQYF
13	NA	NA	TRBV19	TRBJ1-5	TGTGCCAGTAGTAAGTTGGCCGATCAGCCCCAGCATTTT	CASSKLADQPQHF
17	NA	few	TRBV6-1	TRBJ1-2	TGTGCCAGCAGTGAAATGGTAGTGTCAGGTGATGTTCGAGGCTACACCTTC	CASSEMVVSGDVRGYTF
13	NA	NA	TRBV19	TRBJ2-7	TGTGCCAGTACCGAGCCAGGGAACGACGAGCAGTACTTC	CASTEPGNDEQYF